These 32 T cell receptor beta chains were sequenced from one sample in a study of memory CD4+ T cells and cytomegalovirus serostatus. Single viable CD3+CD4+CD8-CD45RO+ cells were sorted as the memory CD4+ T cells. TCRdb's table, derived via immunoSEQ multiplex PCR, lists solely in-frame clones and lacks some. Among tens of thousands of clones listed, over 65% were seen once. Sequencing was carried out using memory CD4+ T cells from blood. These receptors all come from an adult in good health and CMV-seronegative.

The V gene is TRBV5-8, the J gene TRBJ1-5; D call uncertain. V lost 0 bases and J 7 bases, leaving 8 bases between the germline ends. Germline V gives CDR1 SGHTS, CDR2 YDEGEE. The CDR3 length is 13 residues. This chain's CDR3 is CASSLAEGQPQHF. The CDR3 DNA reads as TGTGCCAGCAGCTTGGCGGAAGGGCAGCCCCAGCATTTT.

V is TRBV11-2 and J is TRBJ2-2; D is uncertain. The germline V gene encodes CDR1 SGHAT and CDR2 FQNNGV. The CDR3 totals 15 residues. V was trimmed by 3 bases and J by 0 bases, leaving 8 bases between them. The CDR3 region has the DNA TGTGCCAGCAGCTTGGTCAGGTCGAACACCGGGGAGCTGTTTTTT. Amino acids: CASSLVRSNTGELFF.

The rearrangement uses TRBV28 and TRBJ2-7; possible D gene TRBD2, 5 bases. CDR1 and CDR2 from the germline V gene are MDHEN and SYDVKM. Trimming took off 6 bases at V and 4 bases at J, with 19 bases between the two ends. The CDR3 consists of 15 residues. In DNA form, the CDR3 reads TGTGCCAGCAGGGGTCAAGGAGGTCCTCGTTACGAGCAGTACTTC. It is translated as CASRGQGGPRYEQYF.

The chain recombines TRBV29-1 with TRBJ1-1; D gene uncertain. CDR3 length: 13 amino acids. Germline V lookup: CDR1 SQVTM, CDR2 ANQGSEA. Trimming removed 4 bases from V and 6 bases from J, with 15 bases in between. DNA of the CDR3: TGCAGCGTTGTAAGGGTTCGCAGCGCTGAAGCTTTCTTT. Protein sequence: CSVVRVRSAEAFF.

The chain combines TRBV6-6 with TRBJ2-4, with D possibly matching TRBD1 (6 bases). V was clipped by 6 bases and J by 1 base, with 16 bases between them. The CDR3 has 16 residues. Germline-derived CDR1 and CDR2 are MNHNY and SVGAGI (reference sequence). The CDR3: CASSPTGRGAKNIQYF. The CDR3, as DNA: TGTGCCAGCAGCCCAACAGGGAGAGGGGCCAAAAACATTCAGTACTTC.

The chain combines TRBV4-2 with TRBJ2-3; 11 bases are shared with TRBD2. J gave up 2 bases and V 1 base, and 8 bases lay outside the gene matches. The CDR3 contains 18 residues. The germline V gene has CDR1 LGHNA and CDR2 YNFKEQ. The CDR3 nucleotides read TGTGCCAGCAGCCAAGGTCTAGCGGGGGGAACCGTCACAGATACGCAGTATTTT. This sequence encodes CASSQGLAGGTVTDTQYF.

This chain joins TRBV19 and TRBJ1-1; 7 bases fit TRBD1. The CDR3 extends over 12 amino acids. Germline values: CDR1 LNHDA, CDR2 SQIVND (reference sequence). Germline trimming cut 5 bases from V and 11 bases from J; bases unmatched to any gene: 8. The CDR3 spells CASSVSRGHAFF. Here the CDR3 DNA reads TGTGCCAGTAGTGTGTCGAGGGGGCACGCTTTCTTT.

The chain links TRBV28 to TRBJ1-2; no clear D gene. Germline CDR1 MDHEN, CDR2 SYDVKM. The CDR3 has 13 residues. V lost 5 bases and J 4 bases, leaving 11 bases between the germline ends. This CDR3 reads CASSLSGVYGYTF. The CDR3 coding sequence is TGTGCCAGCAGTCTTAGCGGCGTCTATGGCTACACCTTC.

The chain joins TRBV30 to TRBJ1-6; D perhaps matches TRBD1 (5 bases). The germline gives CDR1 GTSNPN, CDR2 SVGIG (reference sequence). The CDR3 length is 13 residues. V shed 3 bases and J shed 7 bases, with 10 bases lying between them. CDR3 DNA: TGTGCCTGGAGCGAGGGGCTAAATTCACCCCTCCACTTT. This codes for CAWSEGLNSPLHF.

CDR3 sequence: CASSFGGTGGGPLHF. CDR3 DNA sequence: TGCGCCAGCAGCTTCGGGGGGACAGGGGGCGGACCCCTCCACTTT. The chain employs TRBV5-1 and TRBJ1-6; 12 bases fit TRBD1. Germline loops: CDR1 SGHRS, CDR2 YFSETQ. This CDR3 is 15 amino acids long. The J segment lost 12 bases and the V segment lost 2 bases, leaving 6 bases of the junction unmatched.

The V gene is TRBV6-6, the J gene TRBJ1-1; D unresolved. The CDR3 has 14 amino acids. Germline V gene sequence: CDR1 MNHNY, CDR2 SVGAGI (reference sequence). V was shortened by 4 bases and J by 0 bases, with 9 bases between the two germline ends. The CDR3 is CASSWEMMNTEAFF. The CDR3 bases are TGTGCCAGCAGTTGGGAGATGATGAACACTGAAGCTTTCTTT.

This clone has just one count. The CDR3 loop is CASSPSATNEKLFF. CDR3 nucleotides: TGTGCCAGCTCACCGAGCGCGACTAATGAAAAACTGTTTTTT. The chain is built from TRBV18 and TRBJ1-4; no firm D call. Deletions cut 3 bases from V and 2 bases from J, with 7 bases between. CDR1 KGHSH and CDR2 LQKENI come from the germline V gene. This CDR3 has 14 residues.

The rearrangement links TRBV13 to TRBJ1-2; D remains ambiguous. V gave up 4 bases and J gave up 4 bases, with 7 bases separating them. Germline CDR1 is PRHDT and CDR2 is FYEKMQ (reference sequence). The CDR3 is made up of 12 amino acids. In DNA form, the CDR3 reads TGTGCCAGCAGCTCTCGAGGCTATGGCTACACCTTC. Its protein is CASSSRGYGYTF.

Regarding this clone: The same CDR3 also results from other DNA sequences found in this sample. This chain's CDR3 is CASSYAGGRTEAFF. CDR3 bases: TGTGCCAGCAGTTACGCCGGGGGCCGGACTGAAGCTTTCTTT. The chain links TRBV6-5 to TRBJ1-1, with D possibly matching TRBD1 (6 bases). The CDR3 contains 14 residues. CDR1 and CDR2 from the germline V gene are MNHEY and SVGAGI. Trimming pared 2 bases from V and 5 bases from J, leaving 12 bases between.

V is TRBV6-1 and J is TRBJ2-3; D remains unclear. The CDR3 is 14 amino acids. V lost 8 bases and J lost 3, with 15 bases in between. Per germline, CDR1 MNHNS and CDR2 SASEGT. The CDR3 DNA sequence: TGTGCCAGCGAGGACGGCTTTTTAACAGATACGCAGTATTTT. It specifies CASEDGFLTDTQYF.

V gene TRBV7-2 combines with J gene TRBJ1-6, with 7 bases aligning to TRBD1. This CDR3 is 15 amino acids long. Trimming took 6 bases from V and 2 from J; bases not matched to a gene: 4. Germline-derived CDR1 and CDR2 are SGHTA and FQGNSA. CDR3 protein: CASRFGTAYNSPLHF. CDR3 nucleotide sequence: TGTGCCAGCAGGTTCGGGACAGCCTATAATTCACCCCTCCACTTT.

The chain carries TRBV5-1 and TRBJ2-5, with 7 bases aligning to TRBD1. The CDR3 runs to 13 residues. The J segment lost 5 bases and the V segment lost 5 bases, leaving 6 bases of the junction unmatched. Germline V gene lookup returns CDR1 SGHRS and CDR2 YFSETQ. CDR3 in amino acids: CASRRGLGETQYF. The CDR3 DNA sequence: TGCGCCAGCAGGAGGGGGCTGGGTGAGACCCAGTACTTC.

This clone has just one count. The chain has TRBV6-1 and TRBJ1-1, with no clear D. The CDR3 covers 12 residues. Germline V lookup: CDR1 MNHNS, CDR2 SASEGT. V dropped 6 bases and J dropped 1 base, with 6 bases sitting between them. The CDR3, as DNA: TGTGCCAGCAGGGTTGGGAACACTGAAGCTTTCTTT. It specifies CASRVGNTEAFF.

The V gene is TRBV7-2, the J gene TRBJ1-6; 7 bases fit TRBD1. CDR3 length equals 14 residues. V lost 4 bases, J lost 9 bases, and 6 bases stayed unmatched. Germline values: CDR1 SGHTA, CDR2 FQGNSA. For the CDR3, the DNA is TGTGCCAGCAGCTCCGGGACAGTGGGTTCACCCCTCCACTTT. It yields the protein CASSSGTVGSPLHF. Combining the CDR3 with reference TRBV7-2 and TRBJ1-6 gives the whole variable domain GAGVSQSPSNKVTEKGKDVELRCDPISGHTALYWYRQSLGQGLEFLIYFQGNSAPDKSGLPSDRFSAERTGGSVSTLTIQRTQQEDSAVYLCASSSGTVGSPLHFGNGTRLTVT.

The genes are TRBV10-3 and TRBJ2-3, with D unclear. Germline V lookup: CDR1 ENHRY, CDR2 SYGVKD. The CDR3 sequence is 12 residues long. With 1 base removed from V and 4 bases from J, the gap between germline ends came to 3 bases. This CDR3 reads CAISEFADTQYF. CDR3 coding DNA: TGTGCCATCAGTGAGTTCGCAGATACGCAGTATTTT.

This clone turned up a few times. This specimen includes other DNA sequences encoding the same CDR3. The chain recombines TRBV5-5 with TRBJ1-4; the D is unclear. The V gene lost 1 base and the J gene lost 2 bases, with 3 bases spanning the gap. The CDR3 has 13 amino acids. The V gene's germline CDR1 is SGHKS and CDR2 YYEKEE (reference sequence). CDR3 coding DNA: TGTGCCAGCAGCTTGCTGACTAATGAAAAACTGTTTTTT. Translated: CASSLLTNEKLFF.

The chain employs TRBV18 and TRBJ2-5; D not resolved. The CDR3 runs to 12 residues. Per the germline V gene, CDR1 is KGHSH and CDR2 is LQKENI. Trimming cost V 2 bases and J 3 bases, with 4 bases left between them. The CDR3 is CASSPGKETQYF. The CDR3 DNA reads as TGTGCCAGCTCACCAGGCAAAGAGACCCAGTACTTC.

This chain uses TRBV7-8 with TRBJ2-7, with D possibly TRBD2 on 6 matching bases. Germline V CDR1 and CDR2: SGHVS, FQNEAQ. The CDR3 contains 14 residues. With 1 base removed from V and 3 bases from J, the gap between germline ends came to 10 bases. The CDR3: CASSLEGRSYEQYF. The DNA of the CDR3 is TGTGCCAGCAGCTTAGAAGGGAGGAGCTACGAGCAGTACTTC. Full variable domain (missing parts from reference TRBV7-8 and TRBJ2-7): GAGVSQSPRYKVAKRGQDVALRCDPISGHVSLFWYQQALGQGPEFLTYFQNEAQLDKSGLPSDRFFAERPEGSVSTLKIQRTQQEDSAVYLCASSLEGRSYEQYFGPGTRLTVT.

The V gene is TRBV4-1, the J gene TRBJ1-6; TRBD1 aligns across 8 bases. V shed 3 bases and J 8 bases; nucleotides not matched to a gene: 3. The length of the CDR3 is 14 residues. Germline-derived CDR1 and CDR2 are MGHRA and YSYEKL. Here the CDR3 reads CASSQGTGDSPLHF. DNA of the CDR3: TGCGCCAGCAGCCAGGGGACAGGCGATTCACCCCTCCACTTT.

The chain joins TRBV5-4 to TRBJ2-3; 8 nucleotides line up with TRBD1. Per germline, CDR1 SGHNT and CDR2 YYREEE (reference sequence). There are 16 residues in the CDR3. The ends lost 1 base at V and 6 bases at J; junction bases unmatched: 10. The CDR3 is CASSLYFSTGEDTQYF. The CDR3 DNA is TGTGCCAGCAGCTTGTATTTTTCGACAGGGGAGGATACGCAGTATTTT.

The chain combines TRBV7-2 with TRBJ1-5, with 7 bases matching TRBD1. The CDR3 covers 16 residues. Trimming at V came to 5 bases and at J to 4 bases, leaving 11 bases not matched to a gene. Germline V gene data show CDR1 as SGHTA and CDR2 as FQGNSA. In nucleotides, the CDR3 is TGTGCCAGCAGCATGGGACAGCTAAACCTAAATCAGCCCCAGCATTTT. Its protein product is CASSMGQLNLNQPQHF. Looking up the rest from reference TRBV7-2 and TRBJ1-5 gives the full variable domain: GAGVSQSPSNKVTEKGKDVELRCDPISGHTALYWYRQSLGQGLEFLIYFQGNSAPDKSGLPSDRFSAERTGGSVSTLTIQRTQQEDSAVYLCASSMGQLNLNQPQHFGDGTRLSIL.

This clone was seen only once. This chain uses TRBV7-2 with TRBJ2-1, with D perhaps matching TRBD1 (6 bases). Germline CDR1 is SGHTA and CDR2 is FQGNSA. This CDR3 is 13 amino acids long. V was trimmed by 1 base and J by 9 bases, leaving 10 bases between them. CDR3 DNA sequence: TGTGCCAGCAGCTTAGGGGGGCAGGGTGAGCAGTTCTTC. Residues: CASSLGGQGEQFF.

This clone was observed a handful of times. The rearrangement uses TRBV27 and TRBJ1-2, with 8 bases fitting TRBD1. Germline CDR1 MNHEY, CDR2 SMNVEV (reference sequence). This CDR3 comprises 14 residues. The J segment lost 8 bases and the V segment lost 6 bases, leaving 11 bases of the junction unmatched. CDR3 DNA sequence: TGTGCCAGCAGCCAGGGGGGACAGGTTAGGGGCTACACCTTC. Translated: CASSQGGQVRGYTF.

CDR3 region: CASINRGPNEQYF. CDR3 bases: TGTGCCAGCATAAACAGGGGGCCAAACGAGCAGTACTTC. The chain employs TRBV2 and TRBJ2-7; 9 positions match TRBD1. With V trimmed by 7 bases and J by 5 bases, 6 bases remained unmatched. In germline, CDR1 is SNHLY, CDR2 FYNNEI. This CDR3 contains 13 residues.

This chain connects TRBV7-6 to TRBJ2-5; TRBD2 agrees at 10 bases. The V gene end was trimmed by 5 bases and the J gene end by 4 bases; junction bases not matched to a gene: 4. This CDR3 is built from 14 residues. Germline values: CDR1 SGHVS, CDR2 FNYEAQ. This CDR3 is CASSALAGVETQYF. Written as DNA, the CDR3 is TGTGCCAGCAGCGCCCTAGCGGGGGTAGAGACCCAGTACTTC.

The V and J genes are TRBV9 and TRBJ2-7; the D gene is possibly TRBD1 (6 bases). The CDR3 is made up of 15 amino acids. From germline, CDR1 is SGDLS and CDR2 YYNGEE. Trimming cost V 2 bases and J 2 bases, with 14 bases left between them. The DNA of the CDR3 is TGTGCCAGCAGCGTTTTTCCTGGGGGCGCCTACGAGCAGTACTTC. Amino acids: CASSVFPGGAYEQYF.

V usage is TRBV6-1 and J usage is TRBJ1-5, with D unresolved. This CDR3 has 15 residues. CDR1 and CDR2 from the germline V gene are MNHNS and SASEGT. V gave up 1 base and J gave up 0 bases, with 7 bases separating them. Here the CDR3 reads CASSEDSNSNQPQHF. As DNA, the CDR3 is TGTGCCAGCAGTGAAGATAGTAATAGCAATCAGCCCCAGCATTTT.